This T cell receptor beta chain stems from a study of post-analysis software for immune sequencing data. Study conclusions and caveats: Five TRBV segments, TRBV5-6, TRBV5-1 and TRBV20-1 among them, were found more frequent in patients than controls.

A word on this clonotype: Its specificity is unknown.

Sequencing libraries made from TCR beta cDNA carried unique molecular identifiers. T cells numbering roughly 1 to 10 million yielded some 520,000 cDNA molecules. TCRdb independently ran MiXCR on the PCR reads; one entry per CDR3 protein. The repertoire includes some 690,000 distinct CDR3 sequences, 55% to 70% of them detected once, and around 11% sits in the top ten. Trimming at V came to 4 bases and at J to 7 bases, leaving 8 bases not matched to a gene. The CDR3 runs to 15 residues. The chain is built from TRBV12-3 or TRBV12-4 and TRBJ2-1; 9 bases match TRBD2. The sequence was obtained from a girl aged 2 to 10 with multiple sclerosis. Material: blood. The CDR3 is CASSSGLALGNEQFF. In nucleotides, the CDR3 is TGTGCCAGCAGTTCGGGACTAGCATTGGGGAATGAGCAGTTCTTC.